This T cell receptor beta chain is drawn from a study of T cell responses to AZD1222 COVID-19 vaccine. Study outcomes and limitations: A mostly white British donor set with more females was recruited, and clonal diversity was possibly underestimated. Repertoire samples came only from after the peak T cell response.

TCRdb's copy holds only in-frame clones and misses some; the assay was immunoSEQ multiplex PCR. The sample lists 95,000 to 100,000 clones, roughly 84% occurring once. This clone appeared a few times. Antigen unknown. From germline, CDR1 is SGHRS and CDR2 YFSETQ. The germline V and J ends were trimmed by 0 bases and 0 bases, with 9 bases remaining between them. This CDR3 is 16 amino acids long. The rearrangement joins TRBV5-1 to TRBJ2-2, with D possibly TRBD2 on 5 matching bases. The specimen was peripheral blood, collected on day 0 of AZD1222 vaccination. The TCR originated in an adult in good health. CDR3 protein: CASSLVGGTNTGELFF. DNA of the CDR3: TGCGCCAGCAGCTTGGTAGGAGGAACGAACACCGGGGAGCTGTTTTTT.